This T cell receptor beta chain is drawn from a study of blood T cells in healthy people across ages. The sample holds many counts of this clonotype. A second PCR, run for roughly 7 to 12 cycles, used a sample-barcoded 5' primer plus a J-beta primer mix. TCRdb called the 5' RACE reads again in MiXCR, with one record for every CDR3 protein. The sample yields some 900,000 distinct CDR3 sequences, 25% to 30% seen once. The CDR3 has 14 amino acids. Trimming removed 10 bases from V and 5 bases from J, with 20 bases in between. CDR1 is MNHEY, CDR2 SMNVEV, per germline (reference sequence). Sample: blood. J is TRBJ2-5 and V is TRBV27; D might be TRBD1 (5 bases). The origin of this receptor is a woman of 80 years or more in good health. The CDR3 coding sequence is TGTGCCACGCGGAGCAGTATGGGGCGGGAGACCCAGTACTTC. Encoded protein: CATRSSMGRETQYF.